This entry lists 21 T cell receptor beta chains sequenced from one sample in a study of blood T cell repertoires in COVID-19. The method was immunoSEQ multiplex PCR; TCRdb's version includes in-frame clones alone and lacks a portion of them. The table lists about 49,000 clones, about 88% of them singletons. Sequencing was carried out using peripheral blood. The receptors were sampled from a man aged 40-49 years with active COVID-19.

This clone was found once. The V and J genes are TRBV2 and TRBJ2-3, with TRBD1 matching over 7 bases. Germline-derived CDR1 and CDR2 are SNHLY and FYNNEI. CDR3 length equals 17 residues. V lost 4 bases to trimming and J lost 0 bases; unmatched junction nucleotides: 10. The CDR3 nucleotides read TGTGCCAGCAGTGGGAGGACAGGCGTAACTAGCACAGATACGCAGTATTTT. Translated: CASSGRTGVTSTDTQYF.

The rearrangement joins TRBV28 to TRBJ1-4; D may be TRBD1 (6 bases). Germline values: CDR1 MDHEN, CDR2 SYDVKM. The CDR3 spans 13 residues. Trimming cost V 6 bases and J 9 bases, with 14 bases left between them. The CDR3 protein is CASSQDRGKKLFF. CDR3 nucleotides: TGTGCCAGCAGCCAGGACAGAGGGAAAAAACTGTTTTTT.

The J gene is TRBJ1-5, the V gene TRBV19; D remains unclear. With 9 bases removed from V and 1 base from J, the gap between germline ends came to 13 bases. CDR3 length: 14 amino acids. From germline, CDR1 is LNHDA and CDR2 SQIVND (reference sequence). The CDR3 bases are TGTGCCAGCAGGCCGGGAGTGAGCAATCAGCCCCAGCATTTT. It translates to CASRPGVSNQPQHF.

The DNA of the CDR3 is TGTGCCAGCAGTACCCAGGGGCTGGAATATGGCTACACCTTC. It yields the protein CASSTQGLEYGYTF. V is TRBV6-6 and J is TRBJ1-2, with a weak D call TRBD1 (6 bases). V was clipped by 5 bases and J by 5 bases, with 15 bases between them. This CDR3 comprises 14 residues. Germline CDR1 MNHNY, CDR2 SVGAGI (reference sequence).

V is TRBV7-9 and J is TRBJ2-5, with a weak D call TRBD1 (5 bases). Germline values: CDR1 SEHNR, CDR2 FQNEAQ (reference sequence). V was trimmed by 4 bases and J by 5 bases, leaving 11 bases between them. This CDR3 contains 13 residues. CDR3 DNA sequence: TGTGCCAGCAGCTCCGCAGGGTGGGAGACCCAGTACTTC. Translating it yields CASSSAGWETQYF.

In DNA, the CDR3 is TGTGCCAGCAGTTCCCAAGGACTAGCGGGACCCTTCGCCCCCGGGGAGCTGTTTTTT. As protein: CASSSQGLAGPFAPGELFF. V usage is TRBV27 and J usage is TRBJ2-2; 12 bases align to TRBD2. This CDR3 has 19 amino acids. V lost 4 bases, J lost 6 bases, and 15 bases stayed unmatched. Per germline, CDR1 MNHEY and CDR2 SMNVEV (reference sequence).

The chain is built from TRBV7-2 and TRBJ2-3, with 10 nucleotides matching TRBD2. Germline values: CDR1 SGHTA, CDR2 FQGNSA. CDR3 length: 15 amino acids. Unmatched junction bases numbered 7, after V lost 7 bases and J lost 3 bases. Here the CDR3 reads CASTPSGSRTDTQYF. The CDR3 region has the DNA TGTGCCAGCACCCCTAGCGGGAGTCGGACAGATACGCAGTATTTT. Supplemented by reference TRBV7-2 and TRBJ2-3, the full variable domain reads GAGVSQSPSNKVTEKGKDVELRCDPISGHTALYWYRQSLGQGLEFLIYFQGNSAPDKSGLPSDRFSAERTGGSVSTLTIQRTQQEDSAVYLCASTPSGSRTDTQYFGPGTRLTVL.

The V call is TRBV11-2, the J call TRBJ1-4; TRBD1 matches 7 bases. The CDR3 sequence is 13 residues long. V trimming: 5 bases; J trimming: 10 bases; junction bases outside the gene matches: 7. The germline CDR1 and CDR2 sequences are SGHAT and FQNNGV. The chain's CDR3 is CASSPDRAGKLFF. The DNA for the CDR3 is TGTGCCAGCAGCCCCGACAGGGCCGGAAAACTGTTTTTT.

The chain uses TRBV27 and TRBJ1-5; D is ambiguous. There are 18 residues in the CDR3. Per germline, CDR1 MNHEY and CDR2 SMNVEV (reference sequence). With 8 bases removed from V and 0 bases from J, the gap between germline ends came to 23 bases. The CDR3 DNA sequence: TGTGCCAGCGCCTCCGGGAGCCAGTTCTTTTATAGCAATCAGCCCCAGCATTTT. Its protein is CASASGSQFFYSNQPQHF.

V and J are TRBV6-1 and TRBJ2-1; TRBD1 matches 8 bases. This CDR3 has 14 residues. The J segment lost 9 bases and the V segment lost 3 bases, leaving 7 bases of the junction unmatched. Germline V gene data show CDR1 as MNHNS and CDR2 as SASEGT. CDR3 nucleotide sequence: TGTGCCAGCAGTGAGACAGGGGCGGAAAGTGAGCAGTTCTTC. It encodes CASSETGAESEQFF.

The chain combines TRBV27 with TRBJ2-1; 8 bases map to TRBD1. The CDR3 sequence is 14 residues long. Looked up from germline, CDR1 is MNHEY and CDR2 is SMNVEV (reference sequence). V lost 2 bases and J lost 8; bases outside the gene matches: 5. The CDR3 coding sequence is TGTGCCAGCAGTTTAGGGACAGGTCGGCATGAGCAGTTCTTC. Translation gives CASSLGTGRHEQFF.

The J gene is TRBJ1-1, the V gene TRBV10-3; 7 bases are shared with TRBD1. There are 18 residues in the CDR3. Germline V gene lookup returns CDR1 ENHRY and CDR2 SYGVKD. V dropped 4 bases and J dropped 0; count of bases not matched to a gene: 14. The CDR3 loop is CAISVKGQLLPLNTEAFF. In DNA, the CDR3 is TGTGCCATCAGTGTGAAGGGACAGCTACTACCTTTGAACACTGAAGCTTTCTTT.

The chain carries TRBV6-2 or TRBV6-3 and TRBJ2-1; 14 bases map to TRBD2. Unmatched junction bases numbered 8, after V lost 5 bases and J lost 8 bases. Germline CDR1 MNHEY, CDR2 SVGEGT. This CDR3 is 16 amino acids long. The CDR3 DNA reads TGTGCCAGCAGTCCCGGGAGACTAGCGGGAGGGTATGAGCAGTTCTTC. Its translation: CASSPGRLAGGYEQFF.

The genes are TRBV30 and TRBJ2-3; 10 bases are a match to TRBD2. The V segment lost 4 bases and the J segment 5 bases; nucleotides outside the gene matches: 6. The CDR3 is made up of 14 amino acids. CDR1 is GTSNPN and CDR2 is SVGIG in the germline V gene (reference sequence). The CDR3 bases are TGTGCCTGGAAACTAGCGGGAAATGTAGATACGCAGTATTTT. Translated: CAWKLAGNVDTQYF.

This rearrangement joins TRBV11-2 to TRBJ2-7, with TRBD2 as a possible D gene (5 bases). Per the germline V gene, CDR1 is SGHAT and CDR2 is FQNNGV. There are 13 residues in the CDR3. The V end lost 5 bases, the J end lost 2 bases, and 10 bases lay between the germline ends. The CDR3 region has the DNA TGTGCCAGCAGCCCTGGACTGACCTACGAGCAGTACTTC. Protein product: CASSPGLTYEQYF.

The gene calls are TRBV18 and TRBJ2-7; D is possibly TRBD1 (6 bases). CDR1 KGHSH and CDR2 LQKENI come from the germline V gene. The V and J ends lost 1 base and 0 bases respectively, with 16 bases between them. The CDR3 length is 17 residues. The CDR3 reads CASSPRWDQDSSYEQYF. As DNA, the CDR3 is TGTGCCAGCTCACCACGATGGGATCAGGACAGCTCCTACGAGCAGTACTTC.

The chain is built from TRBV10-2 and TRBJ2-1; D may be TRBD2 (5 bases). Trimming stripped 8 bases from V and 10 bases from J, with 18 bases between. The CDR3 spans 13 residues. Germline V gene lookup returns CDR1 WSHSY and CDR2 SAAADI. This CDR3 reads CASAPSPGSEQFF. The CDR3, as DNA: TGCGCCAGCGCCCCATCTCCGGGGTCGGAGCAGTTCTTC.

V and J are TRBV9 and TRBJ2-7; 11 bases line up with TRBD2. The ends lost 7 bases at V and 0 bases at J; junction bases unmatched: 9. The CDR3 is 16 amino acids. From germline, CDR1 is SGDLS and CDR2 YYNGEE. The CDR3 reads CASFPLAGVSSYEQYF. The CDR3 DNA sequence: TGTGCCAGCTTCCCACTAGCGGGAGTGAGCTCCTACGAGCAGTACTTC.

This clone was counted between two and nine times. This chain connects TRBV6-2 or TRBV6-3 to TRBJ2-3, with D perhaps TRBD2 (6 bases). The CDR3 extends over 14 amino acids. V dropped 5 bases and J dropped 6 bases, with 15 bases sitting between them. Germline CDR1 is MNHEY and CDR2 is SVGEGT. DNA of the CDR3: TGTGCCAGCAGTCTAGGACTCAGCGGGGATACGCAGTATTTT. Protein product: CASSLGLSGDTQYF.

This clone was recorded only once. CDR3 sequence reads: CAISESGARTFYEQYF. In DNA, the CDR3 is TGTGCCATCAGTGAGAGCGGGGCACGTACTTTTTACGAGCAGTACTTC. The chain carries TRBV10-3 and TRBJ2-7; TRBD2 agrees at 7 bases. V shed 2 bases, J shed 4 bases, and the junction held 11 bases outside the gene matches. Germline V gene sequence: CDR1 ENHRY, CDR2 SYGVKD. CDR3 size: 16 residues.

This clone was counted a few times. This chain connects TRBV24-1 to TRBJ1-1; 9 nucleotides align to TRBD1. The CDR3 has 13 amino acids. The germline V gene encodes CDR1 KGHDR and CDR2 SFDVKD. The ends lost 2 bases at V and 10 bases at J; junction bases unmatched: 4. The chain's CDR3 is CATSDWGTGTAFF. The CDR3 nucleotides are TGTGCCACCAGTGATTGGGGGACAGGGACAGCTTTCTTT.